This record covers a single T cell receptor (beta chain). Antigen specificity is unknown. The data derive from a study of cytomegalovirus exposure and HLA in healthy donors. The study, taken as a whole, reports: The study designated around 150 TCR beta chains cytomegalovirus-associated. Most TCR sequences were seen very rarely across donors, but some public TCRs occurred in many.

60 Vbeta and 13 Jbeta primers were used in PCR. Method: immunoSEQ multiplex PCR; TCRdb's copy keeps in-frame clones and lacks some. Altogether under 200,000 clones are present, over 75% being singletons, with the ten largest covering about 2.1%. This CDR3 spans 15 amino acids. CDR1 is SGDLS, CDR2 YYNGEE, per germline. V was cut by 0 bases and J by 6 bases, with 13 bases left in between. This chain joins TRBV9 and TRBJ2-1; D remains unclear. Material: PBMCs. This TCR was recovered from a woman between 18 and 29 years old in good health and CMV-seronegative. DNA of the CDR3: TGTGCCAGCAGCGTAGTTAGTTCCCTTGGCAATGAGCAGTTCTTC. Residues: CASSVVSSLGNEQFF.